This T cell receptor beta chain was captured in a study of cytomegalovirus exposure and HLA in healthy donors. Study-wide background: Earlier work reported 95 million to 130 million unique TCR beta sequences from 150 million to 200 million T cells.

Whole-study findings and limits: Researchers catalogued about 150 TCR beta chains as cytomegalovirus-associated. Earlier analysis yielded a pattern in which most TCR beta V segments were productive about 90% or about 30% of the time. For most TCR sequences rarity was the rule, although some public TCRs occurred in many donors.

PCR was performed using 60 Vbeta and 13 Jbeta primers. Method: immunoSEQ multiplex PCR; TCRdb's copy keeps in-frame clones and lacks some. The repertoire consists of about 180,000 clones, with approximately 88% occurring once and the leading ten covering 1% to 1.5%. A word on this clone: Its target is unknown.

The germline V gene encodes CDR1 MRHNA and CDR2 SNTAGT. The V gene lost 2 bases and the J gene lost 1 base, with 10 bases spanning the gap. The CDR3 is 15 amino acids. The source of this sequence is a boy aged 2 to 10 in good health and CMV-seronegative. The J gene is TRBJ2-3, the V gene TRBV6-4; unclear D gene. The material sequenced was PBMCs. CDR3 region: CASSDDGVGTDTQYF. CDR3 coding DNA: TGTGCCAGCAGTGACGATGGAGTAGGCACAGATACGCAGTATTTT.